A selection of T cell receptor beta chains follows, all from one sample in a study of blood T cell repertoires in COVID-19. Method: immunoSEQ multiplex PCR; TCRdb's copy keeps in-frame clones and lacks some. Of 77,000 or so clones in the sample, about four fifths were seen once. Specimen: peripheral blood. The receptors derive from a woman aged 80 or over with active or convalescent COVID-19. Both conserved end residues are part of each CDR3. A D gene is named only where the DNA matches it firmly. The listing skips clone size in some rows; elsewhere it reads once, few, many or a size class.

CDR3	DNA	D	size	V	J
CASSLGLTGEAGEQYF	TGTGCCAGCTCACTGGGGTTGACAGGGGAAGCTGGCGAGCAGTACTTC	TRBD1	.	TRBV18	TRBJ2-7
CASSQVTGGEGYTF	TGCGCCAGCAGCCAAGTTACAGGGGGCGAGGGCTACACCTTC	TRBD1	.	TRBV4-3	TRBJ1-2
CASRTGGNSPLHF	TGTGCCAGCAGAACAGGGGGCAATTCACCCCTCCACTTT	TRBD1	.	TRBV6-5	TRBJ1-6
CASSLRGGSPLHF	TGTGCCAGCAGTCTCAGGGGAGGGTCACCCCTCCACTTT	.	.	TRBV6-5	TRBJ1-6
CASSAGTANYGYTF	TGTGCCAGTAGTGCCGGGACAGCTAACTATGGCTACACCTTC	TRBD1	few	TRBV19	TRBJ1-2
CASTRWTGGEQYF	TGTGCCAGCACCCGCTGGACAGGGGGCGAGCAGTACTTC	TRBD1	few	TRBV12-3/TRBV12-4	TRBJ2-7
CASSHPNPGQGVNTQYF	TGCGCCAGCAGCCATCCTAATCCAGGACAGGGGGTTAATACGCAGTATTTT	TRBD1	.	TRBV4-1	TRBJ2-3
CASSQGDYTGELFF	TGTGCCAGCAGCCAAGGGGACTACACCGGGGAGCTGTTTTTT	.	.	TRBV3-1/TRBV3-2	TRBJ2-2
CASSYRQGSLNTGELFF	TGTGCCAGCAGTTACCGTCAGGGGTCACTAAACACCGGGGAGCTGTTTTTT	.	few	TRBV6-2/TRBV6-3	TRBJ2-2
CASTLGQWNIQYF	TGTGCCAGCACCCTGGGACAATGGAACATTCAGTACTTC	.	few	TRBV28	TRBJ2-4
CASSVLAGLDEQFF	TGTGCCAGCAGTGTACTAGCGGGGTTAGATGAGCAGTTCTTC	TRBD2	.	TRBV28	TRBJ2-1
CASSRGGGGDYNEQFF	TGTGCCAGCAGCCGCGGGGGCGGGGGGGACTACAATGAGCAGTTCTTC	TRBD2	.	TRBV7-6	TRBJ2-1
CASSRVEKLFF	TGTGCCAGCAGCAGGGTGGAAAAACTGTTTTTT	.	once	TRBV2	TRBJ1-4
CASSFPGLGAQYF	TGTGCCAGCAGTTTCCCGGGACTGGGGGCCCAGTACTTC	.	.	TRBV7-6	TRBJ2-5
CSVESDRSSYEQYF	TGCAGCGTTGAATCAGACAGGAGCTCCTACGAGCAGTACTTC	.	.	TRBV29-1	TRBJ2-7
CASSRRLASHEQFF	TGCGCCAGCAGCCGTAGACTAGCTAGCCATGAGCAGTTCTTC	TRBD2	few	TRBV4-3	TRBJ2-1
CASTPGGASSPLHF	TGTGCCAGCACCCCGGGGGGGGCGAGTTCACCCCTCCACTTT	.	.	TRBV27	TRBJ1-6
CASSRDGGRYGYTF	TGTGCCAGCAGCCGGGATGGGGGCCGCTATGGCTACACCTTC	.	few	TRBV5-4	TRBJ1-2
CASGRGWDQPQHF	TGTGCCAGCGGGAGGGGGTGGGATCAGCCCCAGCATTTT	.	once	TRBV7-8	TRBJ1-5
CASSLVAGFTEAFF	TGTGCCAGCAGTTTAGTGGCGGGATTCACTGAAGCTTTCTTT	.	.	TRBV6-5	TRBJ1-1
CAISDWAGGSYEQYF	TGTGCCATCAGTGATTGGGCAGGGGGCTCCTACGAGCAGTACTTC	TRBD1	once	TRBV10-3	TRBJ2-7
CASSAGPRDYGYTF	TGTGCCAGCAGCGCTGGACCCAGGGACTATGGCTACACCTTC	.	once	TRBV7-3	TRBJ1-2
CASSIRTSGSYNEQFF	TGTGCCAGTAGTATAAGGACTAGCGGCTCCTACAATGAGCAGTTCTTC	TRBD2	.	TRBV19	TRBJ2-1
CASSFGRGNEQFF	TGTGCCAGCAGTTTTGGCAGGGGCAATGAGCAGTTCTTC	.	.	TRBV27	TRBJ2-1
CASSQAESPHRRF	TGTGCCAGCAGCCAAGCCGAGAGCCCCCACAGACGTTTC	.	.	TRBV3-1/TRBV3-2	TRBJ2-7
CASSPRTVTYEQYF	TGTGCCAGTAGTCCACGGACAGTTACCTACGAGCAGTACTTC	.	.	TRBV19	TRBJ2-7
CATSRGTGFNSPLHF	TGTGCCACCAGCAGAGGGACAGGGTTTAATTCACCCCTCCACTTT	TRBD1	.	TRBV15	TRBJ1-6
CASSLIPDNEQFF	TGTGCCAGCAGCTTAATCCCTGACAATGAGCAGTTCTTC	.	.	TRBV7-2	TRBJ2-1
CASSRAGAAEAFF	TGTGCCAGCAGCAGGGCGGGGGCGGCTGAAGCTTTCTTT	.	few	TRBV7-9	TRBJ1-1
CASSLEVGQEAFF	TGTGCCAGCAGCTTAGAAGTGGGGCAAGAAGCTTTCTTT	.	.	TRBV7-9	TRBJ1-1
CASTPGVAGVGEQFF	TGCGCCAGCACCCCCGGGGTAGCGGGGGTCGGTGAGCAGTTCTTC	TRBD2	.	TRBV5-1	TRBJ2-1
CASSWTGQGAEAFF	TGTGCCAGCAGTTGGACAGGTCAAGGGGCTGAAGCTTTCTTT	TRBD1	.	TRBV6-5	TRBJ1-1
CASSQEGRGLSYEQYF	TGCGCCAGCAGCCAAGAAGGCAGGGGGCTGTCCTACGAGCAGTACTTC	TRBD1	.	TRBV4-1	TRBJ2-7
CATSSGGKRVARLNEQFF	TGTGCCACCAGCAGCGGGGGGAAGCGAGTGGCTAGACTCAATGAGCAGTTCTTC	TRBD2	.	TRBV15	TRBJ2-1
CASSLRDKIVDGYTF	TGTGCCAGCAGCTTAAGGGACAAAATAGTTGATGGCTACACCTTC	.	.	TRBV7-2	TRBJ1-2